A single sample gave rise to the 17 T cell receptor beta chains below, sequenced in a study of vaccination effects on CD4 cells after COVID-19. Method: immunoSEQ multiplex PCR; TCRdb's copy keeps in-frame clones and lacks some. Among roughly 24,000 clones, over 60% were seen once, and the ten largest hold 10%. For these TCRs, the target antigens are not known. Antigen-specific CD4+ T cells were expanded (with viral peptide pools) by the ViraFEST assay ahead of sequencing. Scientists isolated CD4+ T cells after an approximately 10-day culture period ended. Participants each got two BNT162b2 or mRNA-1273 vaccine doses. The input for sequencing was CD4+ T cells from PBMCs cultured with HCoV-NL63 spike peptides, taken after COVID-19 vaccination. The receptor set was obtained from a human donor who received a COVID-19 vaccine.

The J gene is TRBJ1-5, the V gene TRBV23-1, with unresolved D. TRBV23-1 is reported as an ORF; its role is uncertain. Trimming took 1 base from V and 0 from J, leaving 4 bases between them. The CDR3 is 14 residues long. CDR3 nucleotides: TGCGCCAGCAGTCAATATACTAGCAATCAGCCCCAGCATTTT. This codes for CASSQYTSNQPQHF.

The gene calls are TRBV6-5 and TRBJ2-7; 10 bases align to TRBD2. Germline values: CDR1 MNHEY, CDR2 SVGAGI. This CDR3 is 16 amino acids long. V lost 0 bases, J lost 5 bases, and 7 bases stayed unmatched. CDR3 region: CASSYSLASGGHEQYF. The CDR3 coding sequence is TGTGCCAGCAGTTACTCGTTGGCTAGCGGGGGCCACGAGCAGTACTTC.

The V call is TRBV2, the J call TRBJ1-5; D gene uncertain. Germline CDR1 SNHLY, CDR2 FYNNEI. V was cut by 3 bases and J by 7 bases, with 10 bases left in between. This CDR3 contains 13 residues. CDR3 residues: CASSEFQEQPQHF. The CDR3 region has the DNA TGTGCCAGCAGTGAGTTTCAGGAACAGCCCCAGCATTTT.

V is TRBV24-1 and J is TRBJ2-3; D uncertain. V gave up 3 bases and J gave up 7 bases, with 10 bases separating them. The germline gives CDR1 KGHDR, CDR2 SFDVKD. The CDR3 loop spans 13 amino acids. The CDR3 spells CATSDPADYTQYF. The CDR3 coding sequence is TGTGCCACCAGTGATCCGGCCGATTATACGCAGTATTTT.

The chain has TRBV11-2 and TRBJ2-2; the D gene is possibly TRBD2 (7 bases). The CDR3 covers 15 residues. CDR1 and CDR2 (germline): SGHAT, FQNNGV. Trimming took 5 bases from V and 6 from J, leaving 16 bases between them. The CDR3 spells CASSRMRGGAGELFF. The CDR3 nucleotides are TGTGCCAGCAGCAGGATGAGGGGGGGAGCCGGGGAGCTGTTTTTT.

This clone turned up a few times. V and J are TRBV19 and TRBJ1-1, with D maybe TRBD1 (6 bases). V was trimmed by 6 bases and J by 0 bases, leaving 20 bases between them. This CDR3 spans 17 amino acids. Per the germline V gene, CDR1 is LNHDA and CDR2 is SQIVND (reference sequence). CDR3 DNA: TGTGCCAGTAGGCTAGGTCGGCAGGGGAGCATGAACACTGAAGCTTTCTTT. Its translation is CASRLGRQGSMNTEAFF.

The chain has TRBV6-5 and TRBJ2-1; maybe TRBD1 (5 bases). The CDR3 has 14 amino acids. Germline V CDR1 and CDR2: MNHEY, SVGAGI. Deletions cut 6 bases from V and 5 bases from J, with 14 bases between. DNA of the CDR3: TGTGCCAGCAGACAACAGGTCCAGGACAATGAGCAGTTCTTC. Translated: CASRQQVQDNEQFF.

The genes are TRBV3-1 (or the pseudogene TRBV3-2) and TRBJ2-2; D perhaps matches TRBD2 (5 bases). Looked up from germline, CDR1 is LGHDT and CDR2 is YNNKEL (reference sequence). The CDR3 extends over 18 amino acids. Trimming removed 5 bases from V and 0 bases from J, with 19 bases in between. CDR3 in amino acids: CASSNQDFLAANTGELFF. The CDR3 DNA reads TGTGCCAGCAGCAACCAAGATTTCCTAGCTGCGAACACCGGGGAGCTGTTTTTT.

This clone was detected a few times. This rearrangement joins TRBV6-4 to TRBJ2-1; 13 positions agree with TRBD2. With 2 bases clipped from V and 7 bases from J, the junction kept 2 bases outside the gene matches. This CDR3 contains 15 residues. Germline V CDR1 and CDR2: MRHNA, SNTAGT. This CDR3 reads CASSDTSGGANEQFF. The CDR3 bases are TGTGCCAGCAGTGACACTAGCGGGGGGGCGAATGAGCAGTTCTTC.

CDR3 nucleotides: TGTGCCAGCAGTTATGGGCGGAAACGAGATACGCAGTATTTT. Amino acid sequence: CASSYGRKRDTQYF. The genes are TRBV6-5 and TRBJ2-3; D gene uncertain. V lost 3 bases and J lost 5, with 12 bases in between. The germline V gene has CDR1 MNHEY and CDR2 SVGAGI. The CDR3 loop spans 14 amino acids.

V usage is TRBV2 and J usage is TRBJ1-5, with D unclear. The CDR3 sequence is 15 residues long. V dropped 4 bases and J dropped 0 bases, with 10 bases sitting between them. From germline, CDR1 is SNHLY and CDR2 FYNNEI. CDR3 sequence reads: CASSAPGNSNQPQHF. CDR3 nucleotides: TGTGCCAGCAGTGCGCCGGGAAATAGCAATCAGCCCCAGCATTTT. Variable domain in full (rest from reference TRBV2 and TRBJ1-5): EPEVTQTPSHQVTQMGQEVILRCVPISNHLYFYWYRQILGQKVEFLVSFYNNEISEKSEIFDDQFSVERPDGSNFTLKIRSTKLEDSAMYFCASSAPGNSNQPQHFGDGTRLSIL.

This chain links TRBV4-2 with TRBJ2-5; D could derive from TRBD1 or TRBD2 (5 bases each). Per germline, CDR1 LGHNA and CDR2 YNFKEQ. V shed 4 bases and J shed 3 bases, with 18 bases lying between them. The CDR3 is 16 residues long. This chain's CDR3 is CASSPHAGAAEETQYF. CDR3 DNA sequence: TGTGCCAGCAGCCCCCATGCCGGGGCAGCTGAAGAGACCCAGTACTTC.

This clone was observed a few times. This rearrangement joins TRBV4-1 to TRBJ1-1; D gene unclear. This CDR3 region has 13 residues. V lost 1 base and J 1 base, leaving 4 bases between the germline ends. From germline, CDR1 is MGHRA and CDR2 YSYEKL. The CDR3 region has the DNA TGCGCCAGCAGCCAAGTCTCGAACACTGAAGCTTTCTTT. This encodes CASSQVSNTEAFF.

This clone has more than one count but fewer than ten. This chain uses TRBV5-1 with TRBJ2-2; D may be TRBD2 (6 bases). This CDR3 spans 17 amino acids. Trimming removed 7 bases at V and 7 bases at J, with 26 bases between. Germline CDR1 SGHRS, CDR2 YFSETQ. The CDR3 loop is CASGVGGTGFFLGELFF. DNA of the CDR3: TGCGCCAGCGGAGTAGGCGGGACGGGGTTTTTCCTCGGGGAGCTGTTTTTT.

CDR3 region: CASSQERHRGNEKLFF. CDR3 nucleotides: TGTGCCAGCAGCCAAGAAAGACACAGGGGGAATGAAAAACTGTTTTTT. The chain is built from TRBV14 and TRBJ1-4; TRBD1 matches at 8 bases. The CDR3 contains 16 residues. The germline CDR1 and CDR2 sequences are SGHDN and FVKESK. The trim removed 0 bases at V and 5 bases at J, leaving 5 bases unmatched. Based on the CDR3 plus reference TRBV14 and TRBJ1-4, the full variable domain is EAGVTQFPSHSVIEKGQTVTLRCDPISGHDNLYWYRRVMGKEIKFLLHFVKESKQDESGMPNNRFLAERTGGTYSTLKVQPAELEDSGVYFCASSQERHRGNEKLFFGSGTQLSVL.

This clone was seen only a few times. This chain links TRBV10-1 with TRBJ2-1; TRBD1 matches at 9 bases. The CDR3 loop spans 18 amino acids. In germline, CDR1 is WNHNN, CDR2 SYGVQD (reference sequence). V lost 2 bases, J lost 0 bases, and 8 bases stayed unmatched. The chain's CDR3 is CASSELLTGGSSYNEQFF. For the CDR3, the DNA is TGCGCCAGCAGTGAGCTATTGACAGGGGGGAGCTCCTACAATGAGCAGTTCTTC.

The CDR3 protein is CASSSDGGPNTEAFF. CDR3 nucleotides: TGTGCCAGCAGCTCTGATGGGGGACCGAACACTGAAGCTTTCTTT. The chain joins TRBV11-2 to TRBJ1-1, with a weak D call TRBD1 (5 bases). With 4 bases removed from V and 1 base from J, the gap between germline ends came to 13 bases. CDR1 and CDR2 (germline): SGHAT, FQNNGV. The CDR3 length is 15 residues.